This is a list of T cell receptor beta chains from one sample in a study of T cell repertoires in cytomegalovirus infection. Their antigens are not known. TCRdb reprocessed the reads with MiXCR, giving one entry per CDR3 protein. The table lists 200,000 or so distinct CDR3 sequences, roughly two fifths of them singletons. The source was CD8+ T cells from cultured PBMCs, collected from culture after CMV antigen stimulation. The origin of the receptors is a human donor in good health (CMV status not recorded). Some clones in this sample may be carry-over from other donors' samples. Each CDR3 is given with its conserved first and last residue. A D gene is named only where the DNA matches it firmly. Size values are once, few and many counts, or a class for expanded clones, and some rows have none.

j_call v_call d_call clone_size cdr3_nt cdr3_aa
TRBJ1-2 TRBV6-2/TRBV6-3 . . TGTGCCAGCAGTGAAGTTGGGGGCAACTATGGCTACACCTTC CASSEVGGNYGYTF
TRBJ1-6 TRBV6-8 . few TGTGCCAGCAGCCCCAGTTCCGGCTCCTATAATTCACCCCTCCACTTT CASSPSSGSYNSPLHF
TRBJ1-2 TRBV6-6 TRBD1 many TGTGCCAGCAGTTACGGACAGGGATACTATGGCTACACCTTC CASSYGQGYYGYTF
TRBJ2-1 TRBV6-8 TRBD2 . TGTGCCAGCAGCCCCCGGGGTGTAAGCGGGAGAGCTTACAATGAGCAGTTCTTC CASSPRGVSGRAYNEQFF
TRBJ2-6 TRBV25-1 . many TGTGCCAGCAGTGAGGTGGGTTCCGGGGCCAACGTCCTGACTTTC CASSEVGSGANVLTF
TRBJ1-2 TRBV2 . . TGTGCCAGCAAGGACAGCCTCTCCCACTGGGTAGGCTCCACCTTC CASKDSLSHWVGSTF
TRBJ1-1 TRBV7-8 . few TGTGCCAGCAGCCCGAGGGGGGGAACGACTGAAGCTTTCTTT CASSPRGGTTEAFF
TRBJ1-5 TRBV9 TRBD1 . TGTGCCAGCAGCGTAAGTGACGGGACAGGGGCCAATCAGCCCCAGCATTTT CASSVSDGTGANQPQHF
TRBJ2-7 TRBV20-1 . . TGCAGTGTATGGCACCTTCGCTCCTACGAGCAGTACTTC CSVWHLRSYEQYF
TRBJ1-2 TRBV7-9 . few TGTGCCAGCAGCTTAGCTTATGGCTACACCTTC CASSLAYGYTF
TRBJ1-2 TRBV12-3/TRBV12-4 . few TGTGCCAGCAGTACGGCCCTTGTGACAGCCCCCTATGGCTACACCTTC CASSTALVTAPYGYTF
TRBJ2-3 TRBV15 . . TGTGCCACCAGCAGCTGGGAGGCCCAAGTGGCAGATACGCAGTATTTT CATSSWEAQVADTQYF
TRBJ1-2 TRBV7-2 TRBD1 . TGTGCCAGCACCTTCGGGGGACAGGGACCTCACTATGGCTACACCTTC CASTFGGQGPHYGYTF
TRBJ2-5 TRBV27 . . TGTGCCAGCAGTTGGGGATTCACGTCCCAAGAGACCCAGTACTTC CASSWGFTSQETQYF
TRBJ2-1 TRBV7-3 TRBD2 few TGTGCCAGCAGCTTAATGACTAGCGGGAGGGGTGAGCAGTTCTTC CASSLMTSGRGEQFF
TRBJ2-7 TRBV7-8 . . TGTGCCAGCAGCTTAGAGGCAGGGGAGTTTTACGAGCAGTACTTC CASSLEAGEFYEQYF
TRBJ2-7 TRBV27 . . TGTGCCAGCAGATTACAGGGAGACTACGAGCAGTACTTC CASRLQGDYEQYF
TRBJ2-1 TRBV7-9 TRBD1 few TGTGCCAGCAGCACCACCGGGACAGGGATCAATGAGCAGTTCTTC CASSTTGTGINEQFF
TRBJ1-2 TRBV20-1 . once . CSAGEHYGCTF
TRBJ1-1 TRBV6-1 . . TGTGCCAGCAGTGAAGTGACACCCCGGAGGACTGAAGCTTTCTTT CASSEVTPRRTEAFF
TRBJ2-1 TRBV29-1 TRBD1 . TGCAGCGTCGAAATTCCTCGGACAGGACACTACAATGAGCAGTTCTTC CSVEIPRTGHYNEQFF
TRBJ1-2 TRBV28 TRBD1 . TGTGCCAGCAGTCTAAGATCCGGGACAGTTAACTATGGCTACACCTTC CASSLRSGTVNYGYTF
TRBJ2-1 TRBV4-1 TRBD2 . TGCGCCAGCAGCTTCCGAGCGGGAGGGAGTGATGAGCAGTTCTTC CASSFRAGGSDEQFF
TRBJ1-5 TRBV19 . . TGTGCCAGTAGTATTTTAGTTCAGGGACACCAGCCCCAGCATTTT CASSILVQGHQPQHF
TRBJ2-3 TRBV24-1 . . TGTGCCACCAGTGATTTGACAGACACAGATACGCAGTATTTT CATSDLTDTDTQYF
TRBJ2-1 TRBV4-1 . . TGCGCCAGCAGCCAAGATCCCTTGACGGCCGGGGCGTACAATGAGCAGTTCTTC CASSQDPLTAGAYNEQFF
TRBJ2-2 TRBV9 TRBD2 few TGTGCCAGCAGCGGCGGGGGGGCCGCGCCCACCGGGGAGCTGTTTTTT CASSGGGAAPTGELFF
TRBJ2-3 TRBV7-8 TRBD1 many TGTGCCAGCAGCTCGACGACAGGGGTGTTTGGGGATACGCAGTATTTT CASSSTTGVFGDTQYF